This record concerns one T cell receptor beta chain sequence. What this receptor recognizes is not known. The source of the sample is a study of T cells expressing NK-cell markers (dated by TCRdb to 2019 to 2021). Some background on the complete study: Three sorted T-cell subsets (CD3+CD56+NKG2C+, CD3+CD56+NKG2C- and CD3+CD56-NKG2C+) from under ten donors had their TCR beta-chain repertoires profiled. Randomly selected healthy volunteers, three men and five women, were used as the eight sequenced donors. Libraries were sequenced as 2 x 150 bp reads on Illumina HiSeq 2000/2500, MiSeq or NextSeq. Among the eight sequenced donors, only one was HCMV-seronegative, while the other seven were HCMV-seropositive.

The run used an Illumina HiSeq 2000. The TCR beta cDNA libraries were made using 5'RACE template switching, a step that added both a universal primer site and unique molecular identifiers. Synthesis of cDNA was primed from the TCR beta constant segment and was followed by two consecutive PCR amplification steps. As for the original processing: Reads were demultiplexed and grouped by UMI with MIGEC, and clonotypes were assembled and quantified with MiTCR. To exclude erroneous sequences, only TCR cDNA sequences supported by at least two reads were retained. The tcR package was used for downstream repertoire analysis, with clonotypes matched between fractions based on CDR3 nucleotide sequence plus V segment. VDJmatch was used to annotate antigen specificity against VDJdb, with one amino acid substitution in CDR3 permitted. TCRdb reprocessed the reads into one record per CDR3 protein sequence, lacking DNA. These V and J calls rely on TCRdb rather than the paper's analysis. The table kept for this sample lists around 100,000 distinct CDR3 sequences. The ten most abundant clones make up around a sixth of the sample.

Its CDR3 holds 14 amino acids, cysteine through phenylalanine. Only the protein is on record. CDR1 SGDLS and CDR2 YYNGEE are derived from the germline V gene. The study at large found these results: For five or six donors, the dominant CD3+CD56+NKG2C+ clonotypes were among the top 10 CD8+ clonotypes and accounted for roughly 1.0-8% of CD8+ T cells. Those dominant clonotypes were again the most abundant among CD3+CD56-NKG2C+ cells in a few donors, at about 25-65%. Whether the expanded NKG2C-expressing T cell clones were specific for HCMV antigens remained unclear.

HCMV serostatus was determined by detecting HCMV-specific IgG in serum with a commercial ELISA kit. Peripheral blood mononuclear cells were isolated from blood by Ficoll density gradient centrifugation. The rearrangement joined TRBV9 to TRBJ2-7. Sequences were obtained from blood T cells: a sorted CD56 or NKG2C T cell subset, CD4+ or CD8+ T cells, or bulk PBMC T cells (not recorded which). The source of this sequence is a woman aged 18 to 75 in good health. The CDR3 in this case is CASSVGTVSYEQYF. Reference TRBV9 and TRBJ2-7 genes cover what lies past the CDR3, so the full variable domain is DSGVTQTPKHLITATGQRVTLRCSPRSGDLSVYWYQQSLDQGLQFLIQYYNGEERAKGNILERFSAQQFPDLHSELNLSSLELGDSALYFCASSVGTVSYEQYFGPGTRLTVT.